The 13 T cell receptor beta chains below come from one sample, sequenced in a study of tissue T cells after allogeneic stem cell transplantation. Time point noted: mouse harvest day 7 after allogeneic transplant. The graft held 10^6 splenic CD5+ T cells and 10^7 T-cell-depleted bone marrow cells. The table came from immunoSEQ multiplex PCR; TCRdb's copy has only in-frame clones and leaves some out. This table holds about 7,200 clones, roughly half found once. The sequencing sample was made of lymph node tissue. The receptors stem from a female BALB/c mouse given C57BL/6 T cells with graft-versus-host disease after an allogeneic hematopoietic cell transplant.

As for this clone: Gene names and germline refer to mouse. The sequenced fragment ends 1 residue before the CDR3 boundary, so the rest is inferred from the germline J gene. V is TRBV12-2 and J is TRBJ2-7; 10 nucleotides match TRBD2. Germline V gene sequence: CDR1 SGHLS, CDR2 HYDKME. CDR3 length equals 14 residues. V shed 4 bases, J shed 2 bases, and the junction held 4 bases outside the gene matches. This CDR3 is CASSWGTGAYEQYF. CDR3 DNA, as far as it was read: TGTGCCAGCTCCTGGGGGACTGGGGCCTATGAACAGTAC.

For this clone: Gene and germline names: mouse. With the read ending 1 residue before the CDR3 end, the germline J gene is used to fill in that end. The rearrangement uses TRBV23 and TRBJ2-5. The CDR3 has 11 amino acids. CDR1 is KGHTA and CDR2 is FQNQQP in the germline V gene. Partial CDR3 DNA: TGCTCCAGCAGTCAGGGTGACACCCAGTAC. Protein: CSSSQGDTQY. The complete CDR3 sequence is CSSSQGDTQYF.

This clone turned up a few times. The listed genes are named as in mouse. The read halts 1 residue ahead of the CDR3 end, with the missing end drawn from the germline J gene. The chain has TRBV29 and TRBJ2-7, with 10 nucleotides matching TRBD1. Germline V gene sequence: CDR1 MSHET, CDR2 SYDVDS. CDR3 length equals 14 residues. J was trimmed by 4 bases and V by 3 bases; bases with no gene match: 3. CDR3 bases read: TGTGCTAGCAGTTTGAAGGGACAGGGGTATGAACAGTAC. Translating it yields CASSLKGQGYEQY. The full-length CDR3 reads as CASSLKGQGYEQYF.

This clone was counted between two and nine times. Gene names are mouse gene names. The sequenced CDR3 bases are TGTGCCAGCAGCCGGGACAGGGGAAACACCGGGCAGCTCTAC. It codes for CASSRDRGNTGQLY. The entire CDR3 is CASSRDRGNTGQLYF. V is TRBV26 and J is TRBJ2-2; 10 bases line up with TRBD1. Read sequence stops 1 residue before the CDR3 end, and the germline J gene provides the missing end. Germline V gene sequence: CDR1 KGHPV, CDR2 FQNQEV (reference sequence). V dropped 6 bases and J dropped 1; count of bases not matched to a gene: 2. There are 15 residues in the CDR3.

Regarding this clone: Any gene name here is a mouse gene name. The CDR3 end falls 1 residue outside the read, so it is completed with the germline J gene. V and J are TRBV26 and TRBJ2-2; the match to TRBD2 covers 8 bases. This CDR3 comprises 16 residues. The J segment lost 0 bases and the V segment lost 0 bases, leaving 0 bases of the junction unmatched. Per germline, CDR1 KGHPV and CDR2 FQNQEV (reference sequence). CDR3 bases read: TGTGCCAGCAGTCTGTCACTGGGGGCAAACACCGGGCAGCTCTAC. Translation: CASSLSLGANTGQLY. The CDR3 as a whole reads CASSLSLGANTGQLYF. Based on the CDR3 plus reference TRBV26 and TRBJ2-2, the full variable domain is NSKVIQTPRYLVKGQGQKAKMRCIPEKGHPVVFWYQQNKNNEFKFLINFQNQEVLQQIDMTEKRFSAECPSNSPCSLEIQSSEAGDSALYLCASSLSLGANTGQLYFGEGSKLTVL.

For this clone: Any gene name here is a mouse gene name. Read coverage stops 1 residue before the CDR3 terminus; the germline J gene supplies the remainder. The identical CDR3 is also encoded by other nucleotide sequences in the sample. V is TRBV26 and J is TRBJ2-3; D not resolved. The CDR3 runs 14 residues. V was clipped by 3 bases and J by 0 bases, with 7 bases between them. CDR1 and CDR2 from the germline V gene are KGHPV and FQNQEV (reference sequence). CDR3 DNA, as far as it was read: TGTGCCAGCAGTCTTGGCAGTAGTGCAGAAACGCTGTAT. Translation: CASSLGSSAETLY. The full CDR3 protein is CASSLGSSAETLYF. The full variable domain, in which reference TRBV26 and TRBJ2-3 provide the parts outside the CDR3, is NSKVIQTPRYLVKGQGQKAKMRCIPEKGHPVVFWYQQNKNNEFKFLINFQNQEVLQQIDMTEKRFSAECPSNSPCSLEIQSSEAGDSALYLCASSLGSSAETLYFGSGTRLTVL.

Comment on this clone: Mouse gene names apply. The CDR3 end falls 1 residue outside the read, so it is completed with the germline J gene. The rearrangement links TRBV5 to TRBJ2-4, with TRBD2 identical over 7 bases. Germline V lookup: CDR1 LGHNA, CDR2 YNLKQL (reference sequence). V trimming: 0 bases; J trimming: 1 base; junction bases outside the gene matches: 1. CDR3 size: 15 residues. The CDR3 bases that were read are TGTGCCAGCAGCCAAGAGGGGGGGGGTCAAAACACCTTGTAC. Encoded protein: CASSQEGGGQNTLY. The CDR3 reads in full as CASSQEGGGQNTLYF.

The sample holds a few counts of this clone. Gene names and germline match the mouse. Read data end 1 residue before the CDR3 end; the end is taken from the germline J gene. The rearrangement joins TRBV26 to TRBJ2-2; D is uncertain. The ends were cut back, 4 bases at V and 0 bases at J, with 0 bases in the middle. The CDR3 is made up of 12 amino acids. Germline V CDR1 and CDR2: KGHPV, FQNQEV (reference sequence). The sequenced part of the CDR3 DNA is TGTGCCAGCAGTCCAAACACCGGGCAGCTCTAC. It yields the protein CASSPNTGQLY. The whole CDR3 protein is CASSPNTGQLYF.

As for this clone: Genes and germline come from the mouse. The sequenced fragment ends 1 residue before the CDR3 boundary, so the rest is inferred from the germline J gene. The chain recombines TRBV16 with TRBJ2-7, with 8 bases identical to TRBD2. The V gene end was trimmed by 4 bases and the J gene end by 2 bases; junction bases not matched to a gene: 4. Germline lookup yields CDR1 SGHSA and CDR2 FRNQAP. This CDR3 has 14 residues. The sequenced part of the CDR3 DNA is TGTGCAAGCAGCTCCGGGACTGGTGCCTATGAACAGTAC. This gives the protein CASSSGTGAYEQY. The complete CDR3 reads CASSSGTGAYEQYF.

With respect to this clone: The germline and genes are mouse ones. The read ends 1 residue shy of where the CDR3 ends; the end is completed using the germline J gene. The chain joins TRBV12-2 to TRBJ1-4, with a weak D call TRBD1 (6 bases). CDR1 and CDR2 (germline): SGHLS, HYDKME. Between the trimmed V and J ends, which lost 1 base and 1 base, there was a span of 6 bases. This CDR3 contains 14 residues. CDR3 sequence: CASSLGHSNERLFF. The part of the CDR3 DNA that was read is TGTGCCAGCTCTCTGGGACATTCCAACGAAAGATTATTT.

Remarks on this clone: Mouse names are used for the genes. The CDR3 end falls 1 residue outside the read, so it is completed with the germline J gene. This chain links TRBV26 with TRBJ2-2, with TRBD2 matching 10 bases. J lost 7 bases, V lost 4 bases, and 9 bases had no gene match. CDR1 is KGHPV and CDR2 is FQNQEV in the germline V gene (reference sequence). The length of the CDR3 is 16 residues. CDR3 in amino acids: CASSRDWGAGVGQLYF. The DNA read from the CDR3 is TGTGCCAGCAGTCGAGACTGGGGGGCTGGAGTCGGGCAGCTCTAC.

This clone was detected a few times. Genes and germline are mouse. The read comes to an end 1 residue before the CDR3 does, leaving the germline J gene to fill in the end. This rearrangement joins TRBV26 to TRBJ1-1; D not resolved. V was pared by 4 bases and J by 0 bases, with 6 bases between. CDR3 size: 13 residues. The germline V gene encodes CDR1 KGHPV and CDR2 FQNQEV (reference sequence). CDR3 DNA (partial): TGTGCCAGCAGTCACAGTGCAAACACAGAAGTCTTC. This gives the protein CASSHSANTEVF. The full CDR3 reads CASSHSANTEVFF.

Of note for this clone: The gene symbols are mouse symbols. The missing CDR3 end, 1 residue past where the read stops, is filled in from the germline J gene. The genes are TRBV12-1 and TRBJ2-7; D may match TRBD1 or TRBD2 (5 bases each). The germline V and J ends were trimmed by 4 bases and 3 bases, with 12 bases remaining between them. The CDR3 has 13 residues. Germline CDR1 is SGHSN and CDR2 is HYEKVE. CDR3 DNA, as far as it was read: TGTGCCAGCTCCCTGGGACGGCTCTATGAACAGTAC. The encoded protein is CASSLGRLYEQY. The entire CDR3 is CASSLGRLYEQYF. Looking up the rest from reference TRBV12-1 and TRBJ2-7 gives the full variable domain: DSGVVQSPRHIIKEKGGRSVLTCIPISGHSNVVWYQQTLGKELKFLIQHYEKVERDKGFLPSRFSVQQFDDYHSEMNMSALELEDSAMYFCASSLGRLYEQYFGPGTRLTVL.